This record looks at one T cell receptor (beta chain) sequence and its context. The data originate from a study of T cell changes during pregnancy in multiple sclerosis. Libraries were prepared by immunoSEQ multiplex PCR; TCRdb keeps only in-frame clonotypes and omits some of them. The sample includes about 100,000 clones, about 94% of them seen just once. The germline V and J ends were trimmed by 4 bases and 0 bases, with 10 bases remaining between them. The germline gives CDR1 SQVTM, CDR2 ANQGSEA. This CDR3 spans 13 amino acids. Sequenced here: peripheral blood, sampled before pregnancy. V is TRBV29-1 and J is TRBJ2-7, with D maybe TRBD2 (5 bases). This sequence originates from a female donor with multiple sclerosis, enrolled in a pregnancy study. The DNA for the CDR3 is TGCAGCGTTGCCGAGGGTAGCTCCTACGAGCAGTACTTC. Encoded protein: CSVAEGSSYEQYF.